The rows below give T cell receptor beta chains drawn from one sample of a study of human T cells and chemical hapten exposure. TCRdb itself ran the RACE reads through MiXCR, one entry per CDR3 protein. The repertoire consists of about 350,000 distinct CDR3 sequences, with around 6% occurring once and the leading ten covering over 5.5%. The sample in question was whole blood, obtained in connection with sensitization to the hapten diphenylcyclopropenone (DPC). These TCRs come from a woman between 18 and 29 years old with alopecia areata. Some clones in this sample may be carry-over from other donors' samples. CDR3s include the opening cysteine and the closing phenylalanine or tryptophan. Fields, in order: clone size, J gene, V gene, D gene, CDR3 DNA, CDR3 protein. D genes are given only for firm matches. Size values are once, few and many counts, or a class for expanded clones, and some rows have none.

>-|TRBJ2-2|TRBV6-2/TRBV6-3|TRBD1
TGTGCCAGCACACGGACCGGACAGGGGAGGAACACCGGGGAGCTGTTTTTT
CASTRTGQGRNTGELFF
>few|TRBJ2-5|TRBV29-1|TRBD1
TGCAGCGTGGACAGGGGGATCCAAGAGACCCAGTACTTC
CSVDRGIQETQYF
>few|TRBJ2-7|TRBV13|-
TGTGCCAGCAGCTCCTTTGGGCAGGGGTACGAGCAGTACTTC
CASSSFGQGYEQYF
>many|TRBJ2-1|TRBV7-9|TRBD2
TGTGCCAGCAGCTTTGCGGGGGGAATCTACAATGAGCAGTTCTTC
CASSFAGGIYNEQFF
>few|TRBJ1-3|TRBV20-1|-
TGCAGTGCTAGTTCGGTCCGAGGGAACACCATATATTTT
CSASSVRGNTIYF
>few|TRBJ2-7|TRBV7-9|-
TGTGCCAGCAGCGCCCTTGAGGGCGGTGGGACCTACGAGCAGTACTTC
CASSALEGGGTYEQYF
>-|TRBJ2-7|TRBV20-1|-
TGCAGTGCTAGGGAGGAGGAATACGAGCAGTACTTC
CSAREEEYEQYF
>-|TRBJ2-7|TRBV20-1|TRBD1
TGCAGTGCTAGAGATCTTCAGGGGGCATCCTACGAGCAGTACTTC
CSARDLQGASYEQYF
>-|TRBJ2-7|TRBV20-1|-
TGCAGTGCTATTTCCCTACGCCGAATCTACGAGCAGTACTTC
CSAISLRRIYEQYF
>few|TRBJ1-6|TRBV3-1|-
TGTGCCAGCAGCCAAGAGCGGGGCACAAAAGGACATTCACCCCTCCACTTT
CASSQERGTKGHSPLHF
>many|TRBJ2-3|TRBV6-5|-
TGTGCCAGCAGAGAGGGGGGGCCCGGTGTTACGCAGTATTTT
CASREGGPGVTQYF
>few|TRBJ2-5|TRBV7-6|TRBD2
TGTGCCAGCAGCATAGCGGGGGGATTCCAAGAGACCCAGTACTTC
CASSIAGGFQETQYF
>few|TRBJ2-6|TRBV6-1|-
TGTGCCAGCAGCCGTTTGGTCGGGGCAGAGACTCTGGAGGCCAACGTCCTGACTTTC
CASSRLVGAETLEANVLTF
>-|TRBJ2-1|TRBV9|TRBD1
TGTGCCAGCAGCGGGCTGTGGACAGGGGCTAATGAGCAGTTCTTC
CASSGLWTGANEQFF
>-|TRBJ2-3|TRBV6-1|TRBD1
TGTGCCAGCAGAGAGGGACAGGGAACAGATACGCAGTATTTT
CASREGQGTDTQYF
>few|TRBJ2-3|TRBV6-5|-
TGTGCCAGCAAGGGGGGGGATGATACGCAGTATTTT
CASKGGDDTQYF
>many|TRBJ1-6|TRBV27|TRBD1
TGTGCCAGCAGTTCCCGGGACAGGGGGACTCCTACCTATAATTCACCCCTCCACTTT
CASSSRDRGTPTYNSPLHF
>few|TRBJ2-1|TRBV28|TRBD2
TGTGCCAGCGTCTCTAGCGGGGGGTACTACAATGAGCAGTTCTTC
CASVSSGGYYNEQFF
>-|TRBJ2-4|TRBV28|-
TGTGCCAGCAGTTTCCAGGGGGGGCTGCCGGCCAAAAACATTCAGTACTTC
CASSFQGGLPAKNIQYF
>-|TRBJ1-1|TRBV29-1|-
TGCAGCGTTGTCGATTTTATGAACACTGAAGCTTTCTTT
CSVVDFMNTEAFF
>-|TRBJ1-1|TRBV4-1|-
TGCGCCAGCAGCCAAGAACCCATGAACACTGAAGCTTTCTTT
CASSQEPMNTEAFF
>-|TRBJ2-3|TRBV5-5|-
TGTGCCAGCAGCTTTGAGGGGCTGGGCACAGATACGCAGTATTTT
CASSFEGLGTDTQYF
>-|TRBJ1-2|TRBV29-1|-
TGCAGCGTTGAAGATCATGACAGGCTTGGTGGCTACACCTTC
CSVEDHDRLGGYTF
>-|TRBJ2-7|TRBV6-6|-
TGTGCCAGCGCGGTGTCCTACGAGCAGTACTTC
CASAVSYEQYF
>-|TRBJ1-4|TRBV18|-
TGTGCCAGCTCACATGACAGGATAAATGAAAAACTGTTTTTT
CASSHDRINEKLFF
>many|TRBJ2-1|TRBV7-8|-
TGTGCCAGCAGCTTAGGACGCCGGGGGTCGTACAATGAGCAGTTCTTC
CASSLGRRGSYNEQFF